The source of this T cell receptor (beta chain) is a study of glioma-infiltrating T cells after dendritic cell vaccination. Study summary: Autologous tumor lysate-pulsed dendritic cell vaccination was given between the early 2000s and the early 2010s. Monocyte-derived dendritic cells, cultured six to seven days with IL-4 and GM-CSF, were pulsed with autologous tumor lysate. At biweekly intervals, patients got three intradermal dendritic cell vaccine injections. Points from the study as a whole: Higher TCR clonality did not directly relate to longer survival.

This CDR3 region has 11 residues. V was cut by 4 bases and J by 7 bases, with 6 bases left in between. In germline, CDR1 is SGHRS, CDR2 YFSETQ. As to this clone: The antigen remains undetermined.

Data came from immunoSEQ multiplex PCR; TCRdb stores just in-frame clones and leaves some out. This sample has roughly 80,000 clones, with approximately 90% found just once. The source was blood, collected before dendritic cell vaccination. The chain is built from TRBV5-1 and TRBJ2-1; unclear D gene. This TCR was recovered from a human donor with glioblastoma. CDR3 amino acids: CASSIANEQFF. CDR3 in DNA: TGCGCCAGCAGCATCGCGAATGAGCAGTTCTTC.